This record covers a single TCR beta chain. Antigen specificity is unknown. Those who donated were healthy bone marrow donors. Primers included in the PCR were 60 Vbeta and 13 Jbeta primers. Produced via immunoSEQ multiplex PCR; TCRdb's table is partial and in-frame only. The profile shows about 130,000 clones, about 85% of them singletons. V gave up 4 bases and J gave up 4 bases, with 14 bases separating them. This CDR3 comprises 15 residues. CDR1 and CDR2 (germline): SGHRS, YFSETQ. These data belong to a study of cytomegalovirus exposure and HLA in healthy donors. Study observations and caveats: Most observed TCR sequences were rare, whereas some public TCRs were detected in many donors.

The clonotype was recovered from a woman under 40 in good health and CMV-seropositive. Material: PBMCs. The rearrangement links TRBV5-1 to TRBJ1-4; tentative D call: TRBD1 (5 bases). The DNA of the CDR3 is TGCGCCAGCAGCGCCCAACAGGTGGTTAATGAAAAACTGTTTTTT. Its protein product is CASSAQQVVNEKLFF.